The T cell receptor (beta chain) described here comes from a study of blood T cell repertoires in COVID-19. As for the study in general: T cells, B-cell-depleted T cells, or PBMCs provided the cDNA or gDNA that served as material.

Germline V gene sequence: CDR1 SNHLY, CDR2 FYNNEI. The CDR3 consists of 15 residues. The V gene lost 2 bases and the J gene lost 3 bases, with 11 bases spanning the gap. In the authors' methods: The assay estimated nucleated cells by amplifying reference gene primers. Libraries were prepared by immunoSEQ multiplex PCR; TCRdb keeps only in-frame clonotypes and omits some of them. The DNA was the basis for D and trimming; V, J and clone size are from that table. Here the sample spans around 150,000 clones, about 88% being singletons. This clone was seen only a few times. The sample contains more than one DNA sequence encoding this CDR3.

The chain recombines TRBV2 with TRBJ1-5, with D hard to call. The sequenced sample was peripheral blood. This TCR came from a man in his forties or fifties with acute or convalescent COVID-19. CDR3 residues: CASSEFGYFNQPQHF. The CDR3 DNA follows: TGTGCCAGCAGTGAATTCGGTTACTTCAATCAGCCCCAGCATTTT.